The 25 T cell receptor beta chains presented below share a single source sample, sequenced in a study of shared clonotypes between healthy human individuals. TCRdb's copy holds only in-frame clones and misses some; the assay was immunoSEQ multiplex PCR. The sample consists of about a million clones, approximately 76% of them appearing once. Source material: memory CD4+ T cells sorted from blood. Subset denoted: CD45RA-negative fraction. Receptors were obtained from a young man in good health.

This clone occurred a few times. The chain carries TRBV18 and TRBJ2-5; tentative D call: TRBD2 (5 bases). V was shortened by 6 bases and J by 3 bases, with 11 bases between the two germline ends. This CDR3 is built from 13 residues. Germline V lookup: CDR1 KGHSH, CDR2 LQKENI. The CDR3, as DNA: TGTGCCAGCTCCGCGGGCCTTGAAGAGACCCAGTACTTC. Amino acid sequence: CASSAGLEETQYF.

As for this clone: One base separates it from a far larger clone, so it is likely a read error. The J gene is TRBJ2-2, the V gene TRBV9; 8 positions match TRBD2. Germline trimming cut 6 bases from V and 2 bases from J; bases unmatched to any gene: 3. The CDR3 length is 14 residues. CDR1 and CDR2 (germline): SGDLS, YYNGEE. In DNA form, the CDR3 reads TGTGCCAGCACGCGGGGGGTTAACACCGGGGAGCTGTTTTTT. Encoded protein: CASTRGVNTGELFF.

The V and J genes are TRBV11-3 and TRBJ2-1; unclear D gene. This CDR3 comprises 14 residues. V was trimmed by 1 base and J by 2 bases, leaving 6 bases between them. From germline, CDR1 is SGHNT and CDR2 YENEEA. CDR3 residues: CASSLGSTYNEQFF. The CDR3 region has the DNA TGTGCCAGCAGCTTAGGGAGTACCTACAATGAGCAGTTCTTC.

This clone was seen only a few times. This chain links TRBV7-3 with TRBJ2-7; the D call may be TRBD1 or TRBD2 (5 bases each). This CDR3 is built from 12 residues. Germline CDR1 is SGHTA and CDR2 is FQGTGA. Trimming removed 11 bases at V and 1 base at J, with 12 bases between. For the CDR3, the DNA is TGTGCCCCAGGGTGGAGGTCCTACGAGCAGTACTTC. Translating gives CAPGWRSYEQYF.

The CDR3 region has the DNA TGCATTGGGTTGGGCACTGAAGCTTTCTTT. It codes for CIGLGTEAFF. This chain links TRBV20-1 with TRBJ1-1; D not resolved. In germline, CDR1 is DFQATT, CDR2 SNEGSKA (reference sequence). The CDR3 is 10 amino acids.

V and J are TRBV9 and TRBJ2-3, with TRBD1 as a possible D gene (6 bases). Trimming shortened V by 0 bases and J by 3 bases, and 11 bases separated the two germline ends. Germline-derived CDR1 and CDR2 are SGDLS and YYNGEE. CDR3 length equals 15 residues. The CDR3 here is CASSVGVGATDTQYF. For the CDR3, the DNA is TGTGCCAGCAGCGTAGGAGTGGGGGCAACAGATACGCAGTATTTT.

This clone showed up just once. The chain couples TRBV5-1 to TRBJ2-2; no clear D gene. CDR3 size: 13 residues. CDR1 and CDR2 from the germline V gene are SGHRS and YFSETQ. Trimming removed 6 bases from V and 5 bases from J, with 11 bases in between. In DNA form, the CDR3 reads TGCGCCAGCATCGCGACGCTTACCGGGGAGCTGTTTTTT. Residues: CASIATLTGELFF.

The rearrangement links TRBV7-8 to TRBJ1-3, with D uncertain. The germline V gene has CDR1 SGHVS and CDR2 FQNEAQ. V was clipped by 2 bases and J by 4 bases, with 9 bases between them. CDR3 length: 14 residues. The CDR3 DNA reads TGTGCCAGCAGCTTATTGGACTCCGGAAACACCATATATTTT. It is translated as CASSLLDSGNTIYF.

The chain joins TRBV2 to TRBJ2-7, with no clear D. V lost 4 bases, J lost 5 bases, and 12 bases lay in between. Germline values: CDR1 SNHLY, CDR2 FYNNEI. The length of the CDR3 is 13 residues. This CDR3 is CASSVGQKNEQYF. For the CDR3, the DNA is TGTGCCAGCAGTGTCGGTCAAAAAAACGAGCAGTACTTC.

The chain employs TRBV11-2 and TRBJ2-3; TRBD2 aligns across 7 bases. CDR3 length: 13 residues. V lost 5 bases, J lost 5 bases, and 4 bases stayed unmatched. Germline V gene lookup returns CDR1 SGHAT and CDR2 FQNNGV. This chain's CDR3 is CASSRGEGDTQYF. For the CDR3, the DNA is TGTGCCAGCAGCCGGGGGGAAGGAGATACGCAGTATTTT.

The chain links TRBV5-1 to TRBJ1-6; TRBD1 matches 9 bases. Germline V CDR1 and CDR2: SGHRS, YFSETQ. The CDR3 extends over 16 amino acids. V dropped 2 bases and J dropped 8; count of bases not matched to a gene: 8. This CDR3 reads CASSLPGTGRDSPLHF. Written as DNA, the CDR3 is TGCGCCAGCAGCTTACCCGGGACAGGGAGGGATTCACCCCTCCACTTT.

The CDR3 region is CASTSGRRETQYF. The DNA of the CDR3 is TGTGCCAGCACTAGCGGCCGAAGAGAGACCCAGTACTTC. The chain employs TRBV19 and TRBJ2-5; 8 bases match TRBD2. V lost 9 bases and J lost 4; bases outside the gene matches: 7. The CDR3 spans 13 residues. Germline V lookup: CDR1 LNHDA, CDR2 SQIVND (reference sequence). Complete variable domain (other parts from reference TRBV19 and TRBJ2-5): DGGITQSPKYLFRKEGQNVTLSCEQNLNHDAMYWYRQDPGQGLRLIYYSQIVNDFQKGDIAEGYSVSREKKESFPLTVTSAQKNPTAFYLCASTSGRRETQYFGPGTRLLVL.

V is TRBV28 and J is TRBJ1-2, with D maybe TRBD1 (5 bases). Per germline, CDR1 MDHEN and CDR2 SYDVKM. The CDR3 is 13 residues long. Trimming cost V 8 bases and J 8 bases, with 18 bases left between them. In nucleotides, the CDR3 is TGTGCCAGCGGGACGTCCCGCGTCAGAGGCTACACCTTC. This translates into CASGTSRVRGYTF.

The genes are TRBV5-4 and TRBJ2-3; D perhaps matches TRBD1 (7 bases). This CDR3 region has 18 residues. Germline-derived CDR1 and CDR2 are SGHNT and YYREEE (reference sequence). The V end lost 4 bases, the J end lost 0 bases, and 21 bases lay between the germline ends. The CDR3 region has the DNA TGTGCCAGCAGCAACGGACAGGAGGGGTTTTCGAGCACAGATACGCAGTATTTT. As protein: CASSNGQEGFSSTDTQYF.

The chain recombines TRBV19 with TRBJ1-1, with a weak D call TRBD1 (5 bases). This CDR3 comprises 13 residues. Germline CDR1 reads LNHDA; CDR2 reads SQIVND (reference sequence). Trimming took off 5 bases at V and 2 bases at J, with 9 bases between the two ends. CDR3 in DNA: TGTGCCAGTAGTCCCGGGACTAACACTGAAGCTTTCTTT. Translation: CASSPGTNTEAFF.

This clone has just one count. The DNA for the CDR3 is TGTGCCAGCAGCGTACCACTTCAAGCGGGAGGAACCGGTGAGCAGTTCTTC. Amino acid sequence: CASSVPLQAGGTGEQFF. This rearrangement joins TRBV9 to TRBJ2-1, with 9 bases lining up with TRBD2. V shed 1 base, J shed 9 bases, and the junction held 14 bases outside the gene matches. This CDR3 is 17 amino acids long. Per germline, CDR1 SGDLS and CDR2 YYNGEE.

The V and J genes are TRBV27 and TRBJ2-3, with D possibly being TRBD2 (5 bases). V dropped 6 bases and J dropped 2 bases, with 18 bases sitting between them. In germline, CDR1 is MNHEY, CDR2 SMNVEV (reference sequence). The length of the CDR3 is 16 residues. The CDR3 region is CASSQLTSRTTDTQYF. The DNA of the CDR3 is TGTGCCAGCAGCCAACTAACTAGTCGAACCACAGATACGCAGTATTTT.

This clone was observed once. This chain uses TRBV4-2 with TRBJ2-7; 8 positions match TRBD1. Germline V CDR1 and CDR2: LGHNA, YNFKEQ. The junction had 6 bases not matched to a gene; V was cut back by 3 bases and J by 2 bases. The CDR3 is made up of 15 amino acids. DNA for the CDR3: TGTGCCAGCAGCCAGGAACAGGGGGGTCCCTACGAGCAGTACTTC. It specifies CASSQEQGGPYEQYF.

The chain joins TRBV5-4 to TRBJ2-3, with 7 bases fitting TRBD2. The CDR3 length is 17 residues. V lost 4 bases, J lost 3 bases, and 14 bases stayed unmatched. The germline V gene has CDR1 SGHNT and CDR2 YYREEE (reference sequence). The CDR3 region has the DNA TGTGCCAGCAGCCCCAGGATGAGCCCCGGGGGGACAGATACGCAGTATTTT. Translation gives CASSPRMSPGGTDTQYF.

The chain joins TRBV2 to TRBJ2-7; perhaps TRBD1 as D (7 bases). This CDR3 has 14 residues. Germline-derived CDR1 and CDR2 are SNHLY and FYNNEI. The V gene lost 8 bases and the J gene lost 6 bases, with 20 bases spanning the gap. CDR3 nucleotides: TGTGCCAGCGGGCGGGACAGAGGGGACCTCGAGCAGTACTTC. It specifies CASGRDRGDLEQYF.

The chain couples TRBV6-5 to TRBJ1-1; TRBD1 is a possible D gene (5 bases). Deletions cut 2 bases from V and 4 bases from J, with 11 bases between. The CDR3 has 14 amino acids. Germline CDR1 reads MNHEY; CDR2 reads SVGAGI. The DNA for the CDR3 is TGTGCCAGCAGTTACAGCAGGGTGGGCACTGAAGCTTTCTTT. Its protein is CASSYSRVGTEAFF.

The chain joins TRBV6-6 to TRBJ2-7; D remains unclear. Trimming took off 4 bases at V and 7 bases at J, with 8 bases between the two ends. Germline V lookup: CDR1 MNHNY, CDR2 SVGAGI (reference sequence). CDR3 size: 11 residues. CDR3 nucleotide sequence: TGTGCCAGCAGTTCCTTTCGGGAGCAGTACTTC. Translating it yields CASSSFREQYF.

The chain joins TRBV5-4 to TRBJ2-1, with TRBD2 identical over 12 bases. The CDR3 has 16 residues. Germline CDR1 is SGHNT and CDR2 is YYREEE (reference sequence). The junction had 3 bases not matched to a gene; V was cut back by 1 base and J by 4 bases. The CDR3 sequence: CASSLRGTSGYNEQFF. The CDR3 DNA reads TGTGCCAGCAGCTTGAGAGGGACTAGCGGGTACAATGAGCAGTTCTTC.

This clone appeared a single time. This chain connects TRBV28 to TRBJ2-7; 7 bases align to TRBD2. CDR1 MDHEN and CDR2 SYDVKM come from the germline V gene. The CDR3 extends over 15 amino acids. V shed 7 bases and J 3 bases; nucleotides not matched to a gene: 12. CDR3 nucleotides: TGTGCCAGCAACGACGGCCGGGGGGTAAACTACGAGCAGTACTTC. Its protein is CASNDGRGVNYEQYF.

For this clone: Mismatch with germline at one junction end may stem from a read error. The rearrangement joins TRBV7-2 to TRBJ2-7, with TRBD2 matching 8 bases. CDR1 and CDR2 from the germline V gene are SGHTA and FQGNSA. CDR3 length: 11 residues. The DNA of the CDR3 is TGTGCCAGCAGCTTAGCCGGGAGGGCGGACTTC. Translating gives CASSLAGRADF.